This TCR beta chain stems from a study of identical twins. Germline V gene data show CDR1 as MNHEY and CDR2 as SVGAGI. With 2 bases removed from V and 1 base from J, the gap between germline ends came to 11 bases. The CDR3 spans 15 residues. Overall study results and limits: Twins' surplus sharing was weaker for beta out-of-frame sequences. For cord blood, abundant beta clonotypes had fewer insertions, unlike memory repertoires, which showed none.

This clonotype was counted at least ten times. Antigen specificity is unknown. Template switching supplied a universal primer site; unique molecular identifiers were carried on the cDNA. Each CDR3 protein gets one entry after TCRdb re-called the 5' RACE reads with MiXCR. The table shows roughly 240,000 distinct CDR3 sequences, with roughly 7% occurring only once. The sample was also reused in another study, on yellow fever vaccine responses in identical twins. That source adds: It has been reported that, in twins, the vaccine T cell response seemed partly convergent and partly personalized.

This sequence joins TRBV6-5 and TRBJ2-5; no definite D call. Sequenced material: memory (CD45RO+) T cells sorted from blood. The TCR was taken from a woman between 18 and 29 years old in good health. The chain's CDR3 is CASSYVAESQETQYF. The CDR3 nucleotides read TGTGCCAGCAGTTACGTGGCAGAGTCCCAAGAGACCCAGTACTTC.